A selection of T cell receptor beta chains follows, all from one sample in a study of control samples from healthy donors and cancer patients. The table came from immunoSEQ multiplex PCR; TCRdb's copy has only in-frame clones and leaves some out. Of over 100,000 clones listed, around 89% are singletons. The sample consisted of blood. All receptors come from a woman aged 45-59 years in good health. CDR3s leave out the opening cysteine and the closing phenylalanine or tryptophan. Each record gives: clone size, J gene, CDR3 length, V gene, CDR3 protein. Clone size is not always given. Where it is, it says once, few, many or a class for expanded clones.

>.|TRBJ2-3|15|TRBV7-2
ASSLVSAGLFTDTQY
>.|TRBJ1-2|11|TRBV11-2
ASSPDGNYGYT
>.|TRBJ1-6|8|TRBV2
ASGDSPLH
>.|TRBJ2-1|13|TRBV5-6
ASSLAGAWYNEQF
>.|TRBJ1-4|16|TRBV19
ASSIVWAGRVLNEKLF
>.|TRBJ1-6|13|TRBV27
ASRPSGTGGSPLH
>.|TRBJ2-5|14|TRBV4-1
ASSDRLAGESETQY
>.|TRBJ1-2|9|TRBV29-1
SVGAGNGYT
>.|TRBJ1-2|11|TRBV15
ATSSRDNYGYT
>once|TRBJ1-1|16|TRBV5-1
ASSLYFWAGELNTEAF
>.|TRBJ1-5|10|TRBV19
ASHWGNQPQH
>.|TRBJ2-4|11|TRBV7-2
ASSLPGKNIQY
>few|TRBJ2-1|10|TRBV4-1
ASSLAGNEQF
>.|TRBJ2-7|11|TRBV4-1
ASSHIGVSEQY
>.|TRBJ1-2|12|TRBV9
ASVRGVQMGGYT
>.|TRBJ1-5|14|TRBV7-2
ASSLGTTGANQPQH
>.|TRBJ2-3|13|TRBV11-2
ASSLETGAGDTQY
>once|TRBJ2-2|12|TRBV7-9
ASSSGTPTAELF
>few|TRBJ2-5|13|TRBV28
ASSGSGTGKETQY
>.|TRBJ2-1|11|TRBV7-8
ASSRRITNEQF
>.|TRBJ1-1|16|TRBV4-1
ASKGSALLSRTVTEAF
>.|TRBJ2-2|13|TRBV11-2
ASSLSREAWRELF
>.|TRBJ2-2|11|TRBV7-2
ASSLLDTGELF
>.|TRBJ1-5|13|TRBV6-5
ASRGQGALGQPQH
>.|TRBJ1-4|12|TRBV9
ASTTGDDNEKLF
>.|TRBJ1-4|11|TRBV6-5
ASSPTVNEKLF
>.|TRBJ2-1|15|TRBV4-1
ASSQPSGESSYNEQF
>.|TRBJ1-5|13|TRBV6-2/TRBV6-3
ASSTGGGGNQPQH
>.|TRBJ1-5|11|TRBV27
ASRRQASQPQH
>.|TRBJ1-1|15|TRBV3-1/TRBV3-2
ASSQQQGAGLNTEAF
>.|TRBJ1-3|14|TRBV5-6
ASSTGQTLSRTTIY
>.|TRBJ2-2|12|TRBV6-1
ASSEDGGNGELF
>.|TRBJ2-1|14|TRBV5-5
ASSLAPAGGQNEQF
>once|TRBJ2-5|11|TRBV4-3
ASSRHLPETQY
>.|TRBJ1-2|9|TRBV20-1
SAREGYGYT
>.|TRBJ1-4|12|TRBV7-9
ASIGVATNEKLF
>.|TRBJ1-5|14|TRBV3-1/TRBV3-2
ASSQDTGGGNQPQH
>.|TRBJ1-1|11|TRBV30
AYTRQSNTEAF
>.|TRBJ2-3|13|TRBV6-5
ASSYALRTTDTQY
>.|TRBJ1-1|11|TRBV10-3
ATGTGIVTEAF
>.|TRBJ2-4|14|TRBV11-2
ASSLTSDRTKNIQY
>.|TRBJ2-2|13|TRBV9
ASSVGSINTGELF
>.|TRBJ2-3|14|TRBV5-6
ASSLAGQVGQDTQY
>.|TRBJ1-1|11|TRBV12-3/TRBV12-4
ASSLFRKTEAF
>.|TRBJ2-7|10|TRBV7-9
ASSTTGDEQY
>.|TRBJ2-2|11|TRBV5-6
ASSLGAGGELF
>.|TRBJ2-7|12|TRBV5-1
ASSDSVGTYEQY
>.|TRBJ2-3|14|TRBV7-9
ASSSVAGLSTDTQY
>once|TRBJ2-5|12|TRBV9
ASSVDHKGETQY
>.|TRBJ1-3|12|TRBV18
ASSPRQGANTIY
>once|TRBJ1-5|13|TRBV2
ASRSGTHSNQPQH
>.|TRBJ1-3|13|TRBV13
ASSLGGGAGNTIY
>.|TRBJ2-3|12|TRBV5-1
ASSLGGSTDTQY
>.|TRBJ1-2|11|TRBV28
ASSGQVGYGYT
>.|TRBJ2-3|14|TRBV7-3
ASSPTPGTFTDTQY